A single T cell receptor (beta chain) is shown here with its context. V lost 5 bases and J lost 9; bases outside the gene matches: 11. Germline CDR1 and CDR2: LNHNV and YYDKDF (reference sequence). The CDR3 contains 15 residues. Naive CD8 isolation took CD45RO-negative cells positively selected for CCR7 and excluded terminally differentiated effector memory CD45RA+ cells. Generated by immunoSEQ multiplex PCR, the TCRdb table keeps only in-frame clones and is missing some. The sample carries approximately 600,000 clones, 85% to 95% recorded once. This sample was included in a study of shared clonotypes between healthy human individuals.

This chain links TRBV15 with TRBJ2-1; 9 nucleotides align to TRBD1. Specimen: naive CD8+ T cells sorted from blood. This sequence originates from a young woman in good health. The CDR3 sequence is CATSDRDRAGSEQFF. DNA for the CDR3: TGTGCCACCAGCGACCGGGACAGGGCGGGAAGTGAGCAGTTCTTC.